What follows describes a single TCR beta chain. Second doses were pooled across both intervals (about 4 or about 12 weeks). Germline lookup yields CDR1 MDHEN and CDR2 SYDVKM. This CDR3 region has 17 residues. J lost 3 bases, V lost 4 bases, and 6 bases had no gene match. The record originates from a study of T cell responses to AZD1222 COVID-19 vaccine. The table came from immunoSEQ multiplex PCR; TCRdb's copy has only in-frame clones and leaves some out. The profile shows 40,000 to 55,000 clones, approximately 86% of them singletons. The input for sequencing was peripheral blood, taken 28 days after the second AZD1222 dose. This clonotype originated in an adult who received the AZD1222 COVID-19 vaccine. The chain combines TRBV28 with TRBJ2-6, with 10 positions matching TRBD1. The CDR3 protein is CASSSATGGYGANVLTF. CDR3 nucleotides: TGTGCCAGCAGTTCTGCGACAGGGGGCTATGGGGCCAACGTCCTGACTTTC.